The 17 T cell receptor beta chains presented below share a single source sample, sequenced in a study of blood T cell repertoires in COVID-19. Some clones are missing from TCRdb's copy, which holds only in-frame ones; the method was immunoSEQ multiplex PCR. The data hold 150,000 to 200,000 clones, with 85% to 95% observed a single time. The sequenced material came from peripheral blood. These receptors all come from a man aged 25-45 years with COVID-19, enrolled during active disease.

This chain uses TRBV6-5 with TRBJ2-7; the match to TRBD2 covers 10 bases. This CDR3 contains 14 residues. The ends lost 2 bases at V and 6 bases at J; junction bases unmatched: 4. Germline V gene lookup returns CDR1 MNHEY and CDR2 SVGAGI. The CDR3 DNA is TGTGCCAGCAGTTACAGCGGGGGGGCACTCGAGCAGTACTTC. Translating it yields CASSYSGGALEQYF.

The genes are TRBV4-1 and TRBJ2-5; 11 bases agree with TRBD2. The germline gives CDR1 MGHRA, CDR2 YSYEKL. Germline trimming cut 2 bases from V and 1 base from J; bases unmatched to any gene: 6. This CDR3 contains 17 residues. As DNA, the CDR3 is TGCGCCAGCAGCCAATCGTCTAGCGGGGGGATCCAAGAGACCCAGTACTTC. It is translated as CASSQSSSGGIQETQYF.

This chain joins TRBV5-4 and TRBJ2-1; 8 bases line up with TRBD2. The CDR3 runs 15 residues. With V trimmed by 4 bases and J by 2 bases, 5 bases remained unmatched. Germline assignment: CDR1 SGHNT and CDR2 YYREEE (reference sequence). The CDR3 coding sequence is TGTGCCAGCAGCCCCTGGCGGGGGGCCTACAATGAGCAGTTCTTC. It yields the protein CASSPWRGAYNEQFF.

This sequence joins TRBV5-1 and TRBJ2-1; perhaps TRBD2 as D (6 bases). Between the trimmed V and J ends, which lost 1 base and 8 bases, there was a span of 19 bases. Germline V CDR1 and CDR2: SGHRS, YFSETQ. The CDR3 has 16 residues. The CDR3 sequence is CASSLPRGQLPDEQFF. The CDR3 DNA reads as TGCGCCAGCAGCTTGCCGCGGGGCCAGCTTCCGGATGAGCAGTTCTTC.

This chain connects TRBV10-2 to TRBJ1-1, with a weak D call TRBD1 (5 bases). The CDR3 has 12 residues. Germline assignment: CDR1 WSHSY and CDR2 SAAADI. Between the trimmed V and J ends, which lost 8 bases and 5 bases, there was a span of 12 bases. The CDR3 DNA reads as TGCGCCAGCCGTGGGGGAGGGACTGAAGCTTTCTTT. Translated: CASRGGGTEAFF.

The chain joins TRBV3-1 (or the pseudogene TRBV3-2) to TRBJ1-2; TRBD1 might be the D (5 bases). V lost 0 bases and J lost 8, with 16 bases in between. The CDR3 covers 15 residues. Per the germline V gene, CDR1 is LGHDT and CDR2 is YNNKEL (reference sequence). The CDR3 loop is CASSQDIGGYRGYTF. CDR3 DNA sequence: TGTGCCAGCAGCCAAGATATCGGGGGGTATCGGGGCTACACCTTC.

The V gene is TRBV7-2, the J gene TRBJ1-1, with TRBD1 matching over 7 bases. Germline V gives CDR1 SGHTA, CDR2 FQGNSA. The CDR3 consists of 15 residues. V shed 0 bases, J shed 6 bases, and the junction held 7 bases outside the gene matches. The chain's CDR3 is CASSLAPLGQAEAFF. Here the CDR3 DNA reads TGTGCCAGCAGCTTAGCCCCCCTTGGACAGGCTGAAGCTTTCTTT.

The J gene is TRBJ2-1, the V gene TRBV7-3; 15 nucleotides agree with TRBD2. Germline V CDR1 and CDR2: SGHTA, FQGTGA. Germline trimming cut 4 bases from V and 7 bases from J; bases unmatched to any gene: 8. The CDR3 runs 17 residues. CDR3 nucleotides: TGTGCCAGCAGCTCTGGGACTAGCGGGGGGACCCTAAATGAGCAGTTCTTC. Protein product: CASSSGTSGGTLNEQFF.

Note on this clone: Other nucleotide sequences from this sample produce the same CDR3. The V call is TRBV6-5, the J call TRBJ1-5; possible D gene TRBD1, 5 bases. V dropped 0 bases and J dropped 2 bases, with 5 bases sitting between them. Germline V gene sequence: CDR1 MNHEY, CDR2 SVGAGI. This CDR3 region has 14 residues. The CDR3 reads CASSYSGGNQPQHF. The CDR3 DNA sequence: TGTGCCAGCAGTTACTCAGGGGGCAATCAGCCCCAGCATTTT.

In DNA form, the CDR3 reads TGTGCCAGCAGCGTCCGGGACAGGCTGTTAGGACTGTTTTTT. Translating it yields CASSVRDRLLGLFF. The V call is TRBV21-1, the J call TRBJ1-4; the D call TRBD1 from the table was never checked on the DNA. TRBV21-1 is tagged as a pseudogene. CDR3 length equals 14 residues.

The CDR3 sequence: CASSGESGGWETQYF. The CDR3 coding sequence is TGCGCCAGCAGCGGGGAAAGCGGGGGTTGGGAGACCCAGTACTTC. The rearrangement joins TRBV4-1 to TRBJ2-5, with TRBD2 matching over 8 bases. The V and J ends lost 5 bases and 5 bases, in that order; junction bases with no gene match: 10. The CDR3 contains 15 residues. The germline V gene has CDR1 MGHRA and CDR2 YSYEKL.

This clone was recorded once. The V and J genes are TRBV5-5 and TRBJ2-7; D might be TRBD1 (6 bases). Between the trimmed V and J ends, which lost 6 bases and 3 bases, there was a span of 16 bases. In germline, CDR1 is SGHKS, CDR2 YYEKEE (reference sequence). CDR3 size: 14 residues. The CDR3 region is CASTREQGRYEQYF. The CDR3 DNA sequence: TGTGCCAGCACCCGAGAACAGGGTCGCTACGAGCAGTACTTC.

The chain couples TRBV29-1 to TRBJ2-1, with 9 bases fitting TRBD2. CDR1 SQVTM and CDR2 ANQGSEA come from the germline V gene. This CDR3 has 13 amino acids. The chain's CDR3 is CSGVLAGINEQFF. CDR3 nucleotide sequence: TGCAGTGGCGTCCTAGCGGGGATCAATGAGCAGTTCTTC.

J is TRBJ1-2 and V is TRBV6-5; the D is unclear. The germline V gene has CDR1 MNHEY and CDR2 SVGAGI. The CDR3 is 14 residues long. V shed 10 bases and J shed 0 bases, with 15 bases lying between them. CDR3 residues: CATSEGAANYGYTF. DNA of the CDR3: TGTGCCACATCAGAGGGCGCTGCTAACTATGGCTACACCTTC.

This clone was seen just once. The chain combines TRBV18 with TRBJ1-6, with 11 bases identical to TRBD1. CDR1 KGHSH and CDR2 LQKENI come from the germline V gene. This CDR3 is 17 amino acids long. V lost 3 bases to trimming and J lost 6 bases; unmatched junction nucleotides: 7. The CDR3 region is CASSPPGQGVGNSPLHF. The CDR3 DNA is TGTGCCAGCTCACCCCCGGGACAGGGGGTGGGTAATTCACCCCTCCACTTT.

The chain carries TRBV5-1 and TRBJ2-1; 10 nucleotides agree with TRBD2. Germline values: CDR1 SGHRS, CDR2 YFSETQ. CDR3 size: 16 residues. Germline trimming cut 4 bases from V and 9 bases from J; bases unmatched to any gene: 13. The CDR3: CASSPGSSGGAGEQFF. The CDR3 region has the DNA TGCGCCAGCAGCCCGGGGTCAAGCGGGGGGGCAGGTGAGCAGTTCTTC. The whole variable domain, remainder taken from reference TRBV5-1 and TRBJ2-1, is KAGVTQTPRYLIKTRGQQVTLSCSPISGHRSVSWYQQTPGQGLQFLFEYFSETQRNKGNFPGRFSGRQFSNSRSEMNVSTLELGDSALYLCASSPGSSGGAGEQFFGPGTRLTVL.

The rearrangement joins TRBV3-1 (or the pseudogene TRBV3-2) to TRBJ2-5; unclear D gene. Trimming removed 3 bases from V and 5 bases from J, with 7 bases in between. CDR3 size: 12 residues. CDR1 is LGHDT and CDR2 is YNNKEL in the germline V gene (reference sequence). CDR3 loop: CASSHGEETQYF. CDR3 coding DNA: TGTGCCAGCAGCCACGGAGAGGAGACCCAGTACTTC.